Below are 19 T cell receptor beta chains sequenced from a single sample in a study of tumor and adjacent non-tumor tissue in lung cancer (dated by TCRdb to 2017 to 2018). Libraries were constructed by multiplex PCR. Sequenced using an Illumina HiSeq 2500. Following protocols modified from ARM-PCR, the researchers constructed TCRbeta libraries through three rounds of nested PCR with primers (Table S4). TCRdb applied fastp at Q25 and MiXCR to the public reads, then kept only in-frame beta chains. CDR3 protein sequences are deduplicated, and each keeps its most common genes and DNA. Within this sample are 68,000 or so distinct CDR3 sequences, with about 61% of them counted one time only. The top ten clonotypes cover 20% to 25% of the sample. RNA was isolated from bulk, unsorted tissue, and RNA quality was assessed with a NanoDrop ND-1000 and an Agilent 2100. Sequenced: lung tumor tissue. These receptor sequences come from a man aged 50 to 59 with non-small cell lung cancer.

The gene calls are TRBV6-5 and TRBJ2-5, with D possibly being TRBD2 (5 bases). This CDR3 is 14 amino acids long. Germline CDR1 MNHEY, CDR2 SVGAGI. V shed 2 bases and J shed 10 bases, with 17 bases lying between them. The CDR3 here is CASSYADGRRIQYF. The CDR3 DNA reads as TGTGCCAGCAGTTACGCGGACGGGCGGAGGATCCAGTACTTC.

The chain couples TRBV19 to TRBJ2-4, with D possibly TRBD2 on 6 matching bases. The V gene's germline CDR1 is LNHDA and CDR2 SQIVND (reference sequence). Trimming stripped 5 bases from V and 1 base from J, with 18 bases between. The CDR3 length is 17 residues. Here the CDR3 reads CASSSLTRGIAKNIQYF. CDR3 nucleotide sequence: TGTGCCAGTAGTTCCCTGACTAGAGGAATTGCCAAAAACATTCAGTACTTC.

Details on this clonotype: A read error may account for a junction end that differs from germline. This chain connects TRBV6-6 to TRBJ2-1, with TRBD1 identical over 10 bases. Germline V lookup: CDR1 MNHNY, CDR2 SVGAGI (reference sequence). The CDR3 covers 14 residues. CDR3 amino acids: CTSRYDRQGASQFF. The DNA of the CDR3 is TGTACCAGCAGATACGACAGACAGGGGGCCTCCCAGTTCTTC.

This clonotype was observed a handful of times. The chain is built from TRBV20-1 and TRBJ2-5; TRBD2 aligns across 9 bases. The CDR3 covers 18 residues. Germline V gene sequence: CDR1 DFQATT, CDR2 SNEGSKA (reference sequence). V gave up 0 bases and J gave up 4 bases; unmatched junction bases: 15. This CDR3 reads CSAREPVVGRGGSETQYF. The DNA for the CDR3 is TGCAGTGCTAGAGAGCCCGTAGTTGGGCGGGGGGGTTCAGAGACCCAGTACTTC.

The V gene is TRBV7-9, the J gene TRBJ2-3; D is undetermined. The J call is in doubt because the DNA end fits TRBJ1-5 better. Germline V gene data show CDR1 as SEHNR and CDR2 as FQNEAQ (reference sequence). The CDR3 spans 13 residues. CDR3 sequence: CASSQDPPDTQHF. The CDR3 bases are TGTGCCAGCAGCCAGGACCCCCCCGATACGCAGCATTTT.

On this clonotype: A much more abundant neighbour one base away suggests this may be a read error. The chain employs TRBV10-2 and TRBJ2-5, with D possibly being TRBD1 (5 bases). Germline assignment: CDR1 WSHSY and CDR2 SAAADI. CDR3 size: 14 residues. The CDR3 here is CASSEFQGGESQYF. CDR3 nucleotides: TGCGCCAGCAGTGAGTTTCAGGGCGGCGAGAGCCAGTACTTC.

With regard to this clonotype: The germline gene is not matched at one end of the junction; a read error may be the cause. V is TRBV11-2 and J is TRBJ2-7; D gene ambiguous. The CDR3 is 12 amino acids. The germline CDR1 and CDR2 sequences are SGHAT and FQNNGV. This CDR3 reads CASSPASCEQYF. The CDR3 DNA sequence: TGTGCCAGCAGCCCAGCGTCCTGCGAGCAGTATTTC.

This clonotype was detected many times. The chain joins TRBV5-1 to TRBJ2-1; D not resolved. The CDR3 has 13 amino acids. The germline V gene has CDR1 SGHRS and CDR2 YFSETQ. V gave up 2 bases and J gave up 4 bases, with 7 bases separating them. The CDR3 is CASSFNGYNEQFF. CDR3 nucleotides: TGCGCCAGCAGCTTCAACGGATACAATGAGCAGTTCTTC.

The rearrangement links TRBV10-2 to TRBJ1-2; no clear D gene. CDR3 size: 12 residues. Germline CDR1 and CDR2: WSHSY and SAAADI. V lost 8 bases to trimming and J lost 2 bases, with 9 bases between them. The CDR3 reads CASFGRNYGYTF. Written as DNA, the CDR3 is TGCGCCAGCTTTGGACGGAACTATGGCTACACCTTC.

With regard to this clonotype: Since no conserved phenylalanine or tryptophan closes the CDR3, a read error is the likely cause. The CDR3 spells CASSLTPPGETQYL. The CDR3 DNA sequence: TGTGCCAGCAGTTTAACCCCCCCGGGGGAGACCCAGTACTTA. The genes are TRBV28 and TRBJ2-5, with D possibly TRBD2 on 5 matching bases. CDR3 length equals 14 residues. Trimming took off 2 bases at V and 5 bases at J, with 12 bases between the two ends. Germline CDR1 and CDR2: MDHEN and SYDVKM.

Concerning this clonotype itself: The junction departs from the called germline gene at one end, perhaps through a read error. V gene TRBV11-2 combines with J gene TRBJ1-6, with a tentative D call TRBD1 (6 bases). Germline CDR1 is SGHAT and CDR2 is FQNNGV. This CDR3 has 16 residues. The CDR3 region is CASSSSGHNYNPPLHF. The DNA of the CDR3 is TGTGCCAGCAGCTCCTCGGGACACAACTATAATCCACCACTCCACTTT.

This clonotype was detected ten times or more. The CDR3 loop reads CAISESVGGGSEQYF. DNA for the CDR3: TGTGCCATCAGTGAGTCGGTGGGAGGGGGATCGGAGCAGTACTTC. The gene calls are TRBV10-3 and TRBJ2-7, with a tentative D call TRBD2 (7 bases). The germline V gene has CDR1 ENHRY and CDR2 SYGVKD. CDR3 length equals 15 residues. The V end was cut by 0 bases, the J end by 7 bases, with 16 bases between.

As concerns this clonotype: A much larger clone is a single base away; this may be a read error. Because the CDR3 is missing its conserved closing phenylalanine or tryptophan, this is likely a read error. The chain couples TRBV6-1 to TRBJ2-7; D remains unclear. V was pared by 6 bases and J by 2 bases, with 8 bases between. Per germline, CDR1 MNHNS and CDR2 SASEGT. This CDR3 has 12 amino acids. The CDR3 loop reads CASSWMPYEQYL. CDR3 bases: TGTGCCAGCAGCTGGATGCCCTACGAGCAGTACTTA.

In the case of this clonotype: The CDR3 carries no conserved terminal phenylalanine or tryptophan, so it likely arises from a read error. The gene calls are TRBV6-5 and TRBJ2-7, with D possibly called TRBD1 or TRBD2 (6 bases each). The CDR3 covers 19 residues. Looked up from germline, CDR1 is MNHEY and CDR2 is SVGAGI. Trimming stripped 2 bases from V and 10 bases from J, with 33 bases between. The CDR3 DNA follows: TGTGCCAGCAGTTACACGTCGGACAGTGACTTCCCGGGACTCCGGGACCAGTACTTA. Encoded protein: CASSYTSDSDFPGLRDQYL.

The chain combines TRBV28 with TRBJ2-7; 7 bases line up with TRBD2. Germline trimming cut 9 bases from V and 3 bases from J; bases unmatched to any gene: 11. The CDR3 runs to 14 residues. The germline gives CDR1 MDHEN, CDR2 SYDVKM. CDR3 in amino acids: CARSPTSVIYEQYF. The CDR3 DNA reads as TGTGCCAGAAGCCCCACTAGCGTCATCTACGAGCAGTACTTC.

The chain combines TRBV11-3 with TRBJ2-3, with 14 bases identical to TRBD2. The CDR3 runs to 17 residues. CDR1 is SGHNT, CDR2 YENEEA, per germline. V shed 8 bases, J shed 4 bases, and the junction held 11 bases outside the gene matches. The CDR3 coding sequence is TGTGCCAGCTATCAAGGGACTAGCGGGGGTATCGCAGATACGCAGTATTTT. It specifies CASYQGTSGGIADTQYF. Full variable domain (rest looked up from reference TRBV11-3 and TRBJ2-3): EAGVVQSPRYKIIEKKQPVAFWCNPISGHNTLYWYLQNLGQGPELLIRYENEEAVDDSQLPKDRFSAERLKGVDSTLKIQPAELGDSAVYLCASYQGTSGGIADTQYFGPGTRLTVL.

Worth noting for this clonotype: This is likely a read error, given that the CDR3 carries no conserved phenylalanine or tryptophan at its end. The DNA is omitted, as the CDR3 cannot be located on it reliably, and the CDR3 follows TCRdb's listing. The chain combines TRBV11-3 with TRBJ2-3; the table names TRBD2, a call not compared with the DNA. Germline V gives CDR1 SGHNT, CDR2 YENEEA. 15 amino acids form the CDR3, both terminal residues included. The CDR3 protein is CASSARTSGTDTQCC.

About this clonotype: The junction departs from germline at one end; a sequencing error may be responsible. The rearrangement uses TRBV5-1 and TRBJ1-2; D ambiguous. The germline CDR1 and CDR2 sequences are SGHRS and YFSETQ. CDR3 length: 14 residues. CDR3 bases: TGCGCCAGCAGCTCCGGGATAGGAAACTGTGGCTACACCTTC. Protein product: CASSSGIGNCGYTF.

This clonotype has a single count. This likely comes from a read error, as the CDR3 has no conserved phenylalanine or tryptophan at its end. Because the CDR3's place on the DNA is in doubt, the DNA is left out and the CDR3 is given as listed by TCRdb. CDR3 sequence: CASSSQGYTDTRYS. The chain carries TRBV4-1 and TRBJ2-3; TRBD2, the table's D call, lacks a check against the DNA. Germline-derived CDR1 and CDR2 are MGHRA and YSYEKL. Inclusive of both ends, the CDR3 amounts to 14 amino acids.